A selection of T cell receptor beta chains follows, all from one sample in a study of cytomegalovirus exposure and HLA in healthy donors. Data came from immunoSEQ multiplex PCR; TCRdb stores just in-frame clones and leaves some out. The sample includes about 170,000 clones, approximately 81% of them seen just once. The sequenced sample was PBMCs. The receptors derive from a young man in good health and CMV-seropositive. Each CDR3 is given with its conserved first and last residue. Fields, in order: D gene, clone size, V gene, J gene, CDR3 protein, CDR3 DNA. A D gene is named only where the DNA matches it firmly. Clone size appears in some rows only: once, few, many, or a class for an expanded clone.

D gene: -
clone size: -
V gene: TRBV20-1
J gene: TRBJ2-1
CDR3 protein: CSAHLFGEQFF
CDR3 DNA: TGCAGCGCCCACCTTTTCGGTGAGCAGTTCTTC

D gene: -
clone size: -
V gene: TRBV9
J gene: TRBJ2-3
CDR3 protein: CASSVDGGSGTDTQYF
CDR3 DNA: TGTGCCAGCAGCGTAGATGGAGGGTCCGGGACAGATACGCAGTATTTT

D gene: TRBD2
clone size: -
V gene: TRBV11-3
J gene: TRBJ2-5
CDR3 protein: CASSPRGGEGWETQYF
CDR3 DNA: TGTGCCAGCAGCCCCCGCGGGGGGGAGGGATGGGAGACCCAGTACTTC

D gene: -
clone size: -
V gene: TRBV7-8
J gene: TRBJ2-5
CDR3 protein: CASSLQGKETQYF
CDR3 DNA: TGTGCCAGCAGCTTACAGGGGAAAGAGACCCAGTACTTC

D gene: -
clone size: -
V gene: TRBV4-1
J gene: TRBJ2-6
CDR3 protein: CASSPSEINSGANVLTF
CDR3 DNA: TGCGCCAGCAGCCCCTCTGAGATCAACTCTGGGGCCAACGTCCTGACTTTC

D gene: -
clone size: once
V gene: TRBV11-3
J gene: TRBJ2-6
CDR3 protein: CASTLMGAAGANVLTF
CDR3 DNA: TGTGCCAGCACCTTAATGGGGGCGGCTGGGGCCAACGTCCTGACTTTC

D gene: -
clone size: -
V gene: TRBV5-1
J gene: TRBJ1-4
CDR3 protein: CASSRGSLATNEKLFF
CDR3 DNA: TGCGCCAGCAGCCGGGGGTCCCTTGCAACTAATGAAAAACTGTTTTTT

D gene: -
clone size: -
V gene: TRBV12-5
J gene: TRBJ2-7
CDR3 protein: CASGLGAGIHEQYF
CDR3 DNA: TGTGCTAGTGGTTTGGGGGCAGGGATCCACGAGCAGTACTTC

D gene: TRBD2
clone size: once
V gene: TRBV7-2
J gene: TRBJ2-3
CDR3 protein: CASSRASGRNTQYF
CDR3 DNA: TGTGCCAGCAGCCGTGCTAGCGGGAGAAATACGCAGTATTTT

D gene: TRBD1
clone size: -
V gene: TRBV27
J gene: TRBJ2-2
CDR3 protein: CASTETGEDTGELFF
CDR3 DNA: TGTGCCAGCACAGAGACAGGGGAAGACACCGGGGAGCTGTTTTTT

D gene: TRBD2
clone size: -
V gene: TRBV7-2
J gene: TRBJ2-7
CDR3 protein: CASQPRGALGNEQYF
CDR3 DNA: TGTGCCAGCCAACCGCGGGGGGCCCTCGGGAACGAGCAGTACTTC

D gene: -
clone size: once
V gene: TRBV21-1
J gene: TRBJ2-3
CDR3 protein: CASSNGMEGGPPDTQYF
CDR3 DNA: TGTGCCAGCAGCAACGGTATGGAGGGAGGGCCCCCAGATACGCAGTATTTT

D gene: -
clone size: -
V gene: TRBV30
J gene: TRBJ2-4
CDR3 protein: CAWSAPGAKNIQYF
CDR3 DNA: TGTGCCTGGAGTGCCCCAGGTGCCAAAAACATTCAGTACTTC

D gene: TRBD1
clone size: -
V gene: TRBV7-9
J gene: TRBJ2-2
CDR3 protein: CSSTTREGQATGELFF
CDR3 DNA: TGTTCCAGCACCACTAGAGAGGGACAGGCCACCGGGGAGCTGTTTTTT

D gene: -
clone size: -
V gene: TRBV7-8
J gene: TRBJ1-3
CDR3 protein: CASSLHNRAYSGNTIYF
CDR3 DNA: TGTGCCAGCAGCTTACATAACAGGGCCTACTCTGGAAACACCATATATTTT

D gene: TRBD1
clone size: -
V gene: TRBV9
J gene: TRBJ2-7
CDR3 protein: CASSVGGTGVYEQYF
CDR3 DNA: TGTGCCAGCAGCGTAGGGGGGACAGGGGTATACGAGCAGTACTTC

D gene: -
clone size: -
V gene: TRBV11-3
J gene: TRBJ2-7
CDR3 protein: CASSQGHSYEQYF
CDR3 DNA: TGTGCCAGCAGCCAGGGGCACTCCTACGAGCAGTACTTC

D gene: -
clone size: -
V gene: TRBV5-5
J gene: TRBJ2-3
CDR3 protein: CASGPRATSGTDTQYF
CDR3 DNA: TGTGCCAGCGGCCCGAGGGCAACCTCAGGCACAGATACGCAGTATTTT

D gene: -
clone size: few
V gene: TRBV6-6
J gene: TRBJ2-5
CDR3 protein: CASTSVGRTQYF
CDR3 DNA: TGTGCCAGCACCAGCGTGGGGAGGACCCAGTACTTC

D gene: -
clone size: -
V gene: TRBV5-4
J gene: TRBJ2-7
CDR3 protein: CASSLGGGLSYEQYF
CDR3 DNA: TGTGCCAGCAGCTTGGGTGGGGGACTTTCCTACGAGCAGTACTTC

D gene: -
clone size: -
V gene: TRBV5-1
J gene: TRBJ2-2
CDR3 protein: CASSFRGAGFSLGTGELFF
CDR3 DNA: TGCGCCAGCAGCTTTAGAGGAGCGGGCTTCTCCCTTGGGACCGGGGAGCTGTTTTTT

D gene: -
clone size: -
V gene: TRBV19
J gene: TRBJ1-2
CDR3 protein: CASRNSGDAANYGYTF
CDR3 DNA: TGTGCCAGTAGGAATTCGGGTGATGCCGCTAACTATGGCTACACCTTC

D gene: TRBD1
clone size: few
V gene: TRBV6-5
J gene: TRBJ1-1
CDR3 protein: CASSFHRGLTEAFF
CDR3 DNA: TGTGCCAGCAGTTTTCACAGGGGTCTCACTGAAGCTTTCTTT

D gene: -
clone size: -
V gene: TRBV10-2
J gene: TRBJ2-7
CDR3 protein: CASSESDFYRYEQYF
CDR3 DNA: TGCGCCAGCAGTGAGTCGGACTTCTATCGCTACGAGCAGTACTTC

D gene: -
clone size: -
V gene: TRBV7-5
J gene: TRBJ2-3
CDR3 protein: CVRSLGRASTDTQYF
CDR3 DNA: TGTGTCAGAAGCTTAGGGCGGGCAAGCACAGATACGCAGTATTTT

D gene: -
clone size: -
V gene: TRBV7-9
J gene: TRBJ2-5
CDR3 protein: CSSSGTGVPSGREETQYF
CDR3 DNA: TGTTCCAGCAGCGGGACAGGGGTTCCAAGCGGGAGGGAGGAGACCCAGTACTTC

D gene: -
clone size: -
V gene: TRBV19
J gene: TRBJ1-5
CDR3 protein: CASSIDGGQPQHF
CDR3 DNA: TGTGCCAGTAGTATTGATGGCGGCCAGCCCCAGCATTTT

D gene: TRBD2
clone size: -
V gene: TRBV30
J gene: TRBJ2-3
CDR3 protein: CAWSVGLAASTDTQYF
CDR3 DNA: TGTGCCTGGAGTGTCGGGCTAGCGGCTAGCACAGATACGCAGTATTTT

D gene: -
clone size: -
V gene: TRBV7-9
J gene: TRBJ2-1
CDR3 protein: CASTQQGSYEQFF
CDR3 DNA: TGTGCCAGCACCCAACAGGGTTCCTATGAGCAGTTCTTC

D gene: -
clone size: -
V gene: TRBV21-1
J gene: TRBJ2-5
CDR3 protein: CASSGGGEGPNQETQYF
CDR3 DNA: TGTGCCAGCAGCGGCGGGGGGGAGGGCCCCAACCAAGAGACCCAGTACTTC

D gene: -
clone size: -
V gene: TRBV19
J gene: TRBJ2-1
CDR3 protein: CASTSVGSSYNEQFF
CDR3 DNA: TGTGCCAGTACTTCCGTCGGGAGCTCCTACAATGAGCAGTTCTTC

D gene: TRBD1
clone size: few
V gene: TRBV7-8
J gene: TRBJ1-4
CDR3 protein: CASSLGTGTNEKLFF
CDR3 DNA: TGTGCCAGCAGCTTAGGGACAGGGACTAATGAAAAACTGTTTTTT

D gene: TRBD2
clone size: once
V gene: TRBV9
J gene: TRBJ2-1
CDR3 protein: CASSVGLAHNEQFF
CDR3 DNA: TGTGCCAGCAGCGTAGGACTAGCCCACAATGAGCAGTTCTTC

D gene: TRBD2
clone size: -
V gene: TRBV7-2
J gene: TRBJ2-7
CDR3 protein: CASSLGRRTTGGVYEQYF
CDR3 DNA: TGTGCCAGCAGCTTAGGGAGGCGGACTACGGGGGGGGTATACGAGCAGTACTTC

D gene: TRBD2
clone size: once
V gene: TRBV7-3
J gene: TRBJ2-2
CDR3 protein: CATKGREAGELFF
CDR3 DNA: TGTGCGACCAAGGGGCGGGAGGCCGGGGAGCTGTTTTTT

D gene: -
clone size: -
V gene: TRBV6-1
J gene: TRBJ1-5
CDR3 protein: CASSETVLPPQHF
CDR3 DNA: TGTGCCAGCAGTGAAACGGTTCTCCCGCCCCAGCATTTT

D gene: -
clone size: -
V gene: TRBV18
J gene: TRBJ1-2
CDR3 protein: CASSQPGSGNYGYTF
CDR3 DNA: TGTGCCAGCTCACAACCCGGGTCGGGGAACTATGGCTACACCTTC

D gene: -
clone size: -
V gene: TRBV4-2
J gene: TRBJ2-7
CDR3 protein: CASSPGAGVGYEQYF
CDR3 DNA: TGTGCCAGCAGCCCGGGGGCGGGAGTTGGTTACGAGCAGTACTTC

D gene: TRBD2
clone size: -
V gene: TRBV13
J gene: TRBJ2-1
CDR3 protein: CASSLEGSGRIEQFF
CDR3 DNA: TGTGCCAGCAGCTTAGAGGGTAGCGGGAGAATTGAGCAGTTCTTC

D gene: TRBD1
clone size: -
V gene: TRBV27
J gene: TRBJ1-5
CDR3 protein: CASSSWTGAGNQPQHF
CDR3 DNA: TGTGCCAGCAGTTCTTGGACAGGGGCGGGAAATCAGCCCCAGCATTTT

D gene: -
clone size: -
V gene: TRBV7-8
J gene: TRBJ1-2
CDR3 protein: CASSRSGYGDGYTF
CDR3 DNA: TGTGCCAGCAGCCGATCGGGATACGGAGATGGCTACACCTTC

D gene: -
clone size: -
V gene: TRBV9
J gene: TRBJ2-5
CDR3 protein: CASSVGYGQETQYF
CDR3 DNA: TGTGCCAGCAGCGTAGGTTACGGGCAAGAGACCCAGTACTTC

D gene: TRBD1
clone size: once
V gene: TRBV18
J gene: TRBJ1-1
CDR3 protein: CASSQGQAMNTEAFF
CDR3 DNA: TGTGCCAGCTCCCAAGGACAGGCCATGAACACTGAAGCTTTCTTT

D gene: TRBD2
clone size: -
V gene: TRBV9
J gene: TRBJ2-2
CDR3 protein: CASSSREGHGGELFF
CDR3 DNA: TGTGCCAGCAGCTCGAGGGAGGGGCATGGCGGGGAGCTGTTTTTT

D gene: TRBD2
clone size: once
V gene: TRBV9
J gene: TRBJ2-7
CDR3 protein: CASSLGPSGTYEQYF
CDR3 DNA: TGTGCCAGCAGCCTCGGGCCTAGCGGAACCTACGAGCAGTACTTC

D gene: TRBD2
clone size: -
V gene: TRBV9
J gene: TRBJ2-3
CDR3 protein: CASSSGLAGTSTDTQYF
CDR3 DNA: TGTGCCAGCAGCTCGGGACTAGCGGGGACTAGCACAGATACGCAGTATTTT

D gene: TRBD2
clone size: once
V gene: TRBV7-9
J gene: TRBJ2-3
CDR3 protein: CASSPGTSALRDTQYF
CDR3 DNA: TGTGCCAGCAGCCCGGGGACTAGCGCTCTAAGGGATACGCAGTATTTT

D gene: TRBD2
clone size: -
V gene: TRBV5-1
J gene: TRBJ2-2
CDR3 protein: CASSWSGSRSGELFF
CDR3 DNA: TGCGCCAGCAGCTGGAGCGGGAGTCGTTCCGGGGAGCTGTTTTTT

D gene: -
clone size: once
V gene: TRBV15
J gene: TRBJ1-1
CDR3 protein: CATSRDRSLVTEAFF
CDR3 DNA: TGTGCCACCAGCAGAGACAGGTCCCTGGTCACTGAAGCTTTCTTT

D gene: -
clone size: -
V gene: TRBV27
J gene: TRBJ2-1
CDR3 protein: CASSFLSGTVYNEQFF
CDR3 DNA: TGTGCCAGCAGTTTTTTGTCCGGGACTGTTTACAATGAGCAGTTCTTC

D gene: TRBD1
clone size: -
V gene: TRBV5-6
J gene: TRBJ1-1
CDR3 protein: CASSWGTGQAFF
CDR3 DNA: TGTGCCAGCAGCTGGGGGACAGGGCAAGCTTTCTTT

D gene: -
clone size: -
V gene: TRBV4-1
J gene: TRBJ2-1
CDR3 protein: CASSHGKGAISYNEQFF
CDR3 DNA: TGCGCCAGCAGCCACGGTAAAGGGGCAATCTCCTACAATGAGCAGTTCTTC

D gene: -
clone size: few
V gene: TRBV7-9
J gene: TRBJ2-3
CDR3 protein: CASSLTDTQYF
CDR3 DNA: TGTGCCAGCAGCCTAACCGATACGCAGTATTTT

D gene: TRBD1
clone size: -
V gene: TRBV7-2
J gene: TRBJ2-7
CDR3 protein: CASSRRDSYEQYF
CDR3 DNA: TGTGCCAGCAGCCGCAGGGACAGCTACGAGCAGTACTTC